The 21 T cell receptor beta chains reported below all come from one sample, sequenced in a study of cytomegalovirus exposure and HLA in healthy donors. In the PCR, 60 Vbeta and 13 Jbeta primers were used. Clones were sequenced by immunoSEQ multiplex PCR, and TCRdb holds only the in-frame ones, with some missing. This sample carries about 120,000 clones, roughly 70% of them seen once, and the ten largest clones take over 1.5%. The sample was PBMCs. These receptors were taken from a woman between 18 and 30 years old in good health and CMV-seronegative.

The gene calls are TRBV4-1 and TRBJ1-3; D is possibly TRBD1 (5 bases). This CDR3 comprises 14 residues. Trimming took 0 bases from V and 7 from J, leaving 10 bases between them. The germline V gene has CDR1 MGHRA and CDR2 YSYEKL. DNA of the CDR3: TGCGCCAGCAGCCAAGAACCAGGGAGGAACACCATATATTTT. It translates to CASSQEPGRNTIYF.

V gene TRBV28 combines with J gene TRBJ2-1, with no clear D. Germline V lookup: CDR1 MDHEN, CDR2 SYDVKM. V gave up 6 bases and J gave up 6 bases, with 6 bases separating them. This CDR3 has 11 amino acids. In DNA form, the CDR3 reads TGTGCCAGCAGGGGCAGCAATGAGCAGTTCTTC. This gives the protein CASRGSNEQFF.

This chain uses TRBV29-1 with TRBJ2-2; 9 bases agree with TRBD1. Trimming removed 6 bases from V and 3 bases from J; junction bases left unmatched: 8. The CDR3 length is 15 residues. Germline V gives CDR1 SQVTM, CDR2 ANQGSEA. The CDR3 DNA reads as TGCAGCGTCGGCGGGACAGGGAAGGACACCGGGGAGCTGTTTTTT. Translating it yields CSVGGTGKDTGELFF.

The V and J genes are TRBV25-1 and TRBJ2-1, with D perhaps matching TRBD1 (6 bases). Germline assignment: CDR1 MGHDK and CDR2 SYGVNS. Trimming pared 2 bases from V and 0 bases from J, leaving 8 bases between. There are 15 residues in the CDR3. The CDR3 DNA is TGTGCCAGCAGTGAAGTCAGGGGCTCCTACAATGAGCAGTTCTTC. This sequence encodes CASSEVRGSYNEQFF.

The chain is built from TRBV30 and TRBJ1-2, with a weak D call TRBD1 (5 bases). Germline V gene sequence: CDR1 GTSNPN, CDR2 SVGIG (reference sequence). Trimming took off 0 bases at V and 4 bases at J, with 15 bases between the two ends. The CDR3 is 15 residues long. This CDR3 is CAWSVPGGMSYGYTF. In DNA, the CDR3 is TGTGCCTGGAGTGTACCGGGGGGGATGTCCTATGGCTACACCTTC.

CDR3 nucleotide sequence: TGTGCCTGGAGTCCTCTCTCCGGGACAGTGTTCACCGGGGAGCTGTTTTTT. This sequence encodes CAWSPLSGTVFTGELFF. V usage is TRBV30 and J usage is TRBJ2-2; TRBD1 matches at 7 bases. Unmatched junction bases numbered 13, after V lost 2 bases and J lost 4 bases. CDR1 and CDR2 from the germline V gene are GTSNPN and SVGIG (reference sequence). The CDR3 runs to 17 residues.

In DNA form, the CDR3 reads TGTGCCATCAGTGAACAGGGCTACGGCTACACCTTC. This encodes CAISEQGYGYTF. This chain connects TRBV10-3 to TRBJ1-2, with a tentative D call TRBD1 (6 bases). The V gene's germline CDR1 is ENHRY and CDR2 SYGVKD. The CDR3 covers 12 residues. V lost 3 bases to trimming and J lost 8 bases, with 10 bases between them.

The V call is TRBV19, the J call TRBJ1-4, with a tentative D call TRBD1 (5 bases). The CDR3 covers 16 residues. V lost 2 bases and J lost 5, with 15 bases in between. Germline-derived CDR1 and CDR2 are LNHDA and SQIVND (reference sequence). The CDR3 DNA sequence: TGTGCCAGTAGTATACGCGGACAAGTCCAAAATGAAAAACTGTTTTTT. Translation: CASSIRGQVQNEKLFF.

The chain couples TRBV5-8 to TRBJ1-2, with D uncertain. The CDR3 has 14 amino acids. Germline V gene sequence: CDR1 SGHTS, CDR2 YDEGEE. V gave up 4 bases and J gave up 4 bases, with 14 bases separating them. CDR3 amino acids: CASSLRPEGYGYTF. The CDR3 DNA reads TGTGCCAGCAGCCTCCGCCCGGAGGGCTATGGCTACACCTTC. Full variable domain (missing parts from reference TRBV5-8 and TRBJ1-2): EAGVTQSPTHLIKTRGQQATLRCSPISGHTSVYWYQQALGLGLQFLLWYDEGEERNRGNFPPRFSGRQFPNYSSELNVNALELEDSALYLCASSLRPEGYGYTFGSGTRLTVV.

This chain links TRBV21-1 with TRBJ1-1. TRBV21-1 has pseudogene status. The CDR3 sequence is 12 residues long. The DNA for the CDR3 is TGTGCCAGCAGCAATTGGGGGGAGGAAGCTTTCTTT. Amino acid sequence: CASSNWGEEAFF.

V and J are TRBV27 and TRBJ1-1; the D gene is possibly TRBD1 (5 bases). The V gene's germline CDR1 is MNHEY and CDR2 SMNVEV (reference sequence). V lost 7 bases and J lost 4, with 13 bases in between. The CDR3 has 13 amino acids. Written as DNA, the CDR3 is TGTGCCAGCAAGATAAGGGGCGGCACTGAAGCTTTCTTT. Translating gives CASKIRGGTEAFF.

The chain has TRBV2 and TRBJ1-2; D not resolved. Germline assignment: CDR1 SNHLY and CDR2 FYNNEI. The CDR3 spans 14 residues. V lost 4 bases, J lost 8 bases, and 17 bases lay in between. The CDR3 reads CASSGDTATRGYTF. In DNA form, the CDR3 reads TGTGCCAGCAGTGGGGATACGGCCACTAGGGGCTACACCTTC.

V and J are TRBV7-9 and TRBJ2-7, with D maybe TRBD2 (6 bases). Germline CDR1 SEHNR, CDR2 FQNEAQ (reference sequence). The CDR3 totals 14 residues. Trimming stripped 1 base from V and 0 bases from J, with 7 bases between. In DNA form, the CDR3 reads TGTGCCAGCAGCTTAGGGGGGGTCTCCTACGAGCAGTACTTC. Residues: CASSLGGVSYEQYF.

This chain connects TRBV10-1 to TRBJ2-3; no clear D gene. CDR3 size: 12 residues. Trimming removed 8 bases from V and 2 bases from J, with 8 bases in between. Germline lookup yields CDR1 WNHNN and CDR2 SYGVQD (reference sequence). CDR3 nucleotides: TGCGCCAGCTCCAATTCCACAGATACGCAGTATTTT. As protein: CASSNSTDTQYF.

A note on this clone: The junction departs from germline at one end; a sequencing error may be responsible. The chain couples TRBV5-4 to TRBJ2-3; TRBD1 might be the D (6 bases). This CDR3 comprises 15 residues. The germline V gene has CDR1 SGHNT and CDR2 YYREEE (reference sequence). CDR3 DNA sequence: TGTGCCAGCAGATTGGACAGAGAGCAGGCAGATACGCAGTATTTT. This gives the protein CASRLDREQADTQYF.

The chain has TRBV27 and TRBJ1-4; D gene uncertain. Trimming stripped 4 bases from V and 8 bases from J, with 14 bases between. Germline lookup yields CDR1 MNHEY and CDR2 SMNVEV (reference sequence). CDR3 length: 14 residues. The CDR3 DNA sequence: TGTGCCAGCAGTTCGCCGGCCCCCGGGGAAAAACTGTTTTTT. Residues: CASSSPAPGEKLFF.

This chain uses TRBV4-1 with TRBJ2-2, with D possibly matching TRBD1 (5 bases). This CDR3 has 15 residues. Trimming took 6 bases from V and 4 from J, leaving 15 bases between them. Germline V CDR1 and CDR2: MGHRA, YSYEKL. CDR3 amino acids: CASRPGFQGTGELFF. As DNA, the CDR3 is TGCGCCAGCAGGCCAGGATTTCAGGGCACCGGGGAGCTGTTTTTT.

This chain links TRBV27 with TRBJ1-1; TRBD1 might be the D (5 bases). Germline V gene sequence: CDR1 MNHEY, CDR2 SMNVEV (reference sequence). The V end was cut by 3 bases, the J end by 4 bases, with 12 bases between. The CDR3 spans 14 residues. The CDR3 loop reads CASSFRGSLTEAFF. CDR3 nucleotides: TGTGCCAGCAGTTTTCGGGGGAGCCTCACTGAAGCTTTCTTT.

This chain links TRBV27 with TRBJ2-7, with 7 bases aligning to TRBD1. Germline V gene data show CDR1 as MNHEY and CDR2 as SMNVEV (reference sequence). V lost 4 bases, J lost 3 bases, and 6 bases stayed unmatched. The CDR3 runs to 14 residues. DNA for the CDR3: TGTGCCAGCAGTTACAGGGGCCTAATCTACGAGCAGTACTTC. Translation: CASSYRGLIYEQYF.

The rearrangement joins TRBV30 to TRBJ1-1, with D perhaps matching TRBD1 (6 bases). V was clipped by 4 bases and J by 4 bases, with 19 bases between them. The CDR3 consists of 15 residues. Germline V gives CDR1 GTSNPN, CDR2 SVGIG (reference sequence). The CDR3 DNA sequence: TGTGCCTGGAAGTTAGGCAGGGGAAGAAGCACTGAAGCTTTCTTT. This codes for CAWKLGRGRSTEAFF.

The sample holds a few counts of this clone. This chain joins TRBV28 and TRBJ1-1; 10 bases agree with TRBD1. From germline, CDR1 is MDHEN and CDR2 SYDVKM. The J segment lost 6 bases and the V segment lost 2 bases, leaving 6 bases of the junction unmatched. The CDR3 sequence is 15 residues long. CDR3 nucleotide sequence: TGTGCCAGCAGTTTACACCGACAGGGGGCGGCTGAAGCTTTCTTT. It codes for CASSLHRQGAAEAFF.